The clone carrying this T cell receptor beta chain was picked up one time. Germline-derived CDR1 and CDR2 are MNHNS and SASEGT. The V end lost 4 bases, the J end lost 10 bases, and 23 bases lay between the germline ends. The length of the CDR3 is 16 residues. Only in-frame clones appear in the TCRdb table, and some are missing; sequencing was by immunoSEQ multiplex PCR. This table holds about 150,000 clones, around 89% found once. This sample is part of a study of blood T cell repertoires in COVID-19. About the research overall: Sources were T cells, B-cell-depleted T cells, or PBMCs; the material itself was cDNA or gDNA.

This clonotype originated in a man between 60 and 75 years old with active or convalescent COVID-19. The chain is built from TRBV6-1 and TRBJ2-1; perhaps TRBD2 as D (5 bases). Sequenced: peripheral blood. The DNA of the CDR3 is TGTGCCAGCAGTGGATCAGCGTTTTCTTTGGGGAGAGAGCAGTTCTTC. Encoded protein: CASSGSAFSLGREQFF.